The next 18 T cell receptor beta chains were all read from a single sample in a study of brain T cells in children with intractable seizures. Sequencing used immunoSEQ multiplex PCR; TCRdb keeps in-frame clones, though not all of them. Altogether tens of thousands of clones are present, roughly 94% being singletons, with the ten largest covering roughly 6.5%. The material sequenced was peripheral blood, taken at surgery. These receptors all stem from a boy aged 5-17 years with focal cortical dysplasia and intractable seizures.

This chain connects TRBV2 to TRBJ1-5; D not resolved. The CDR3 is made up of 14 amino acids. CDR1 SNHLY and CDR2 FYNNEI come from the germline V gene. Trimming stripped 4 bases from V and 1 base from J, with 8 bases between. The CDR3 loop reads CASSGGWSNQPQHF. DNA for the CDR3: TGTGCCAGCAGTGGAGGCTGGAGCAATCAGCCCCAGCATTTT.

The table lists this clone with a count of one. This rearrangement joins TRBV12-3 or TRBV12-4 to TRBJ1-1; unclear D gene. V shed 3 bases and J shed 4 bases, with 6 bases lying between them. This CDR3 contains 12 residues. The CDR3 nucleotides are TGTGCCAGCAGTTTCGAGGGCACTGAAGCTTTCTTT. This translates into CASSFEGTEAFF.

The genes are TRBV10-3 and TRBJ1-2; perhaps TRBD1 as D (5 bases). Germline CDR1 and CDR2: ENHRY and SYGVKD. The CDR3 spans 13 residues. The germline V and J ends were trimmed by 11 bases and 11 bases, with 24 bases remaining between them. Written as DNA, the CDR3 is TGTGCCTCCAGGGAACGGACGGTCGTAGGTTACACCTTC. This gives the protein CASRERTVVGYTF.

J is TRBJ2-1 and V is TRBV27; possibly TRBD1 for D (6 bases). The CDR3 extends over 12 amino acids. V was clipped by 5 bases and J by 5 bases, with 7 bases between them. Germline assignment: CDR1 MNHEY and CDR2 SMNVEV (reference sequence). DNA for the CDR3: TGTGCCAGCAGTGGGACAAACAATGAGCAGTTCTTC. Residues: CASSGTNNEQFF.

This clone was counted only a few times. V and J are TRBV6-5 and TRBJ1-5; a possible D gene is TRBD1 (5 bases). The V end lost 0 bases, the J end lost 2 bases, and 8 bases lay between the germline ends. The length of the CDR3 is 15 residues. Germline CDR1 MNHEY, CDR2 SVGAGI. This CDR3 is CASSYSQGGNQPQHF. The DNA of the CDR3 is TGTGCCAGCAGTTACTCTCAAGGGGGCAATCAGCCCCAGCATTTT.

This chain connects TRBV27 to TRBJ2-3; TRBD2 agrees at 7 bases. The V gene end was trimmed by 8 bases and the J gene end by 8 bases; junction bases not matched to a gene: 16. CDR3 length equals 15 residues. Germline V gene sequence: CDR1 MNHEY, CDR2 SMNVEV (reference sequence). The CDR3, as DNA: TGTGCCAGCGCTAAACCGGGACTAAATGGTGGTACGCAGTATTTT. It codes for CASAKPGLNGGTQYF.

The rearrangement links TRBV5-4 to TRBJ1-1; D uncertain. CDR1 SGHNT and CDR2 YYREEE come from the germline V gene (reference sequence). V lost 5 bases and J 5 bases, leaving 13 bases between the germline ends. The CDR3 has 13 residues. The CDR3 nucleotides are TGTGCCAGCAGGCAGGAGTTACCGACTGAAGCTTTCTTT. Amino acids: CASRQELPTEAFF.

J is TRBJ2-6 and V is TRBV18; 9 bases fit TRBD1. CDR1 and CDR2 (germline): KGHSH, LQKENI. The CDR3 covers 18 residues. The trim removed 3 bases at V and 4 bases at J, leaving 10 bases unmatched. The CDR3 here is CASSPGQGRYLGANVLTF. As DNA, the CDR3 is TGTGCCAGCTCACCCGGACAGGGGCGCTATTTAGGGGCCAACGTCCTGACTTTC.

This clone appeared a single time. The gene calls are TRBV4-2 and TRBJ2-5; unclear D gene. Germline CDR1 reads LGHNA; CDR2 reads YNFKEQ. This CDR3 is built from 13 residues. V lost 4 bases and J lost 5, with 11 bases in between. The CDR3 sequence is CASSLLEGETQYF. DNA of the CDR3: TGTGCCAGCAGCCTCCTAGAAGGGGAGACCCAGTACTTC.

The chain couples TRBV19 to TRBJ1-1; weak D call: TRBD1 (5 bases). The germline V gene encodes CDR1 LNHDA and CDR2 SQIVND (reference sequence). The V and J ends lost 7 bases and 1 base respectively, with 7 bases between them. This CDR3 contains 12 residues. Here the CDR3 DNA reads TGTGCCAGTATGGGGGGGAACACTGAAGCTTTCTTT. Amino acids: CASMGGNTEAFF. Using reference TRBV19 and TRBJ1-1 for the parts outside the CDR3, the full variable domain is DGGITQSPKYLFRKEGQNVTLSCEQNLNHDAMYWYRQDPGQGLRLIYYSQIVNDFQKGDIAEGYSVSREKKESFPLTVTSAQKNPTAFYLCASMGGNTEAFFGQGTRLTVV.

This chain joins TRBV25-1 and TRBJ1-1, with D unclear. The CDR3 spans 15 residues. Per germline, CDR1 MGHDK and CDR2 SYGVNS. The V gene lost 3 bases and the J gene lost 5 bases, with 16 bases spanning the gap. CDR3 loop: CASSEFGRAGTEAFF. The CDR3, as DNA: TGTGCCAGCAGTGAGTTCGGGCGAGCCGGGACTGAAGCTTTCTTT.

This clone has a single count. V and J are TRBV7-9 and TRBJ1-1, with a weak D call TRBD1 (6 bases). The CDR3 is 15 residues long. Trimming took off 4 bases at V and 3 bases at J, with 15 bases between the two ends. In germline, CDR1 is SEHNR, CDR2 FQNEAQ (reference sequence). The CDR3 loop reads CASSSSRGRDTEAFF. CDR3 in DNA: TGTGCCAGCAGCTCTTCTAGGGGGAGAGACACTGAAGCTTTCTTT. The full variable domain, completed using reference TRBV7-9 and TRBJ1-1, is DTGVSQNPRHKITKRGQNVTFRCDPISEHNRLYWYRQTLGQGPEFLTYFQNEAQLEKSRLLSDRFSAERPKGSFSTLEIQRTEQGDSAMYLCASSSSRGRDTEAFFGQGTRLTVV.

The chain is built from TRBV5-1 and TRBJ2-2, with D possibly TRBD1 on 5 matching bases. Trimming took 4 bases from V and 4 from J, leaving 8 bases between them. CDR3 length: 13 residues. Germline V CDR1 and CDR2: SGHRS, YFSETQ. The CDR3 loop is CASSPGFTGELFF. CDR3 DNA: TGCGCCAGCAGCCCAGGGTTCACCGGGGAGCTGTTTTTT. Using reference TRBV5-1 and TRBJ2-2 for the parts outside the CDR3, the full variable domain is KAGVTQTPRYLIKTRGQQVTLSCSPISGHRSVSWYQQTPGQGLQFLFEYFSETQRNKGNFPGRFSGRQFSNSRSEMNVSTLELGDSALYLCASSPGFTGELFFGEGSRLTVL.

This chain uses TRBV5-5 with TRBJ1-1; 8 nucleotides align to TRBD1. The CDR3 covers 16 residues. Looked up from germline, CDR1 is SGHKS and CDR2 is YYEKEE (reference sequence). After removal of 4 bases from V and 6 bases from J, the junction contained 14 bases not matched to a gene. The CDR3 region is CASSRRPGGGVAEAFF. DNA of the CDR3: TGTGCCAGCAGCAGGCGGCCAGGGGGCGGCGTAGCTGAAGCTTTCTTT.

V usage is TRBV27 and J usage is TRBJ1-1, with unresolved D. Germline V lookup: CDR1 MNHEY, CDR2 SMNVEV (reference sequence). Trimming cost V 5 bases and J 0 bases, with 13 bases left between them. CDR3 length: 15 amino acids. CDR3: CASSTTLGMNTEAFF. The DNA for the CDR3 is TGTGCCAGCAGTACGACCCTGGGGATGAACACTGAAGCTTTCTTT.

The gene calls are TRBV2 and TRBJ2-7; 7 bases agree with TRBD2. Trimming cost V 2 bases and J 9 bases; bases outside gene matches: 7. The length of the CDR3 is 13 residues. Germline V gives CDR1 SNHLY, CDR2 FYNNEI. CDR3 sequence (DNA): TGTGCCAGCAGTGAACCGCTAGCGGTGGGGCAGTACGTC. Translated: CASSEPLAVGQYV.

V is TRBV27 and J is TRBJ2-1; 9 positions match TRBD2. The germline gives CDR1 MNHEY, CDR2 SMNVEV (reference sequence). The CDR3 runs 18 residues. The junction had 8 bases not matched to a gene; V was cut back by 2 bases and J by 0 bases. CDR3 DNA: TGTGCCAGCAGTTTACTTACTAGCGGGCTGTTCTCCTACAATGAGCAGTTCTTC. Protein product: CASSLLTSGLFSYNEQFF.

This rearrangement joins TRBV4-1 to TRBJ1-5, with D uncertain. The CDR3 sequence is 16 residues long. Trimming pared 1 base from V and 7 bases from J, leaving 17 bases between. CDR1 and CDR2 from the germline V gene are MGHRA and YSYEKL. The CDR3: CASSQGEAQSRQPQHF. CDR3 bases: TGCGCCAGCAGCCAAGGGGAGGCCCAATCGAGGCAGCCCCAGCATTTT.